These 29 T cell receptor beta chains share one sample of origin, sequenced in a study of blood T cell repertoires in COVID-19 (dated by TCRdb to 2020 to 2021). Library prep was done by the immunoSEQ multiplex PCR assay. The table was pulled from immuneACCESS by TCRdb, which kept in-frame rearrangements only. Such tables lose some clones; where checked, under half of the loss comes from unresolved V genes, and the rest has no known cause. The sample records about 110,000 clones, more than 75% of which are singletons. The ten largest clones add up to 2% to 2.5% of the sample. Sequencing was carried out using peripheral blood. The receptors derive from a human donor in a cohort sampled during active COVID-19.

The chain combines TRBV19 with TRBJ1-5, with 7 bases fitting TRBD1. The J segment lost 2 bases and the V segment lost 4 bases, leaving 14 bases of the junction unmatched. There are 18 residues in the CDR3. Germline CDR1 LNHDA, CDR2 SQIVND (reference sequence). This CDR3 is CASSRDRGSSFGNQPQHF. The CDR3 region has the DNA TGTGCCAGTAGTAGGGACAGAGGGAGTAGTTTTGGCAATCAGCCCCAGCATTTT.

The rearrangement joins TRBV21-1 to TRBJ1-4; TRBD1 is the table's D call, not checked against the DNA. TRBV21-1 is reported as a pseudogene. This CDR3 region has 16 residues. The CDR3 sequence: CASSTINRGDDEKLFF. The DNA for the CDR3 is TGTGCCAGCAGCACTATTAACAGGGGTGACGATGAAAAACTGTTTTTT.

The chain uses TRBV3-1 (or the pseudogene TRBV3-2) and TRBJ1-5; the match to TRBD1 covers 9 bases. Germline V CDR1 and CDR2: LGHDT, YNNKEL (reference sequence). V lost 5 bases and J lost 7; bases outside the gene matches: 3. This CDR3 is built from 13 residues. The CDR3 loop reads CASSGTGTQPQHF. The CDR3 DNA sequence: TGTGCCAGCAGCGGGACAGGGACCCAGCCCCAGCATTTT.

The gene calls are TRBV2 and TRBJ2-4; TRBD1 aligns across 7 bases. J lost 9 bases, V lost 4 bases, and 9 bases had no gene match. The CDR3 has 14 residues. Germline lookup yields CDR1 SNHLY and CDR2 FYNNEI. CDR3 region: CASSGLTGRGIQYF. In DNA, the CDR3 is TGTGCCAGCAGTGGGCTGACAGGGAGAGGCATTCAGTACTTC.

Note on this clone: One end of the junction fails to match germline, which may point to a read error. The chain is built from TRBV12-3 or TRBV12-4 and TRBJ1-4; 8 positions match TRBD1. CDR3 length: 12 amino acids. The CDR3 sequence: CASSFGRTGTIF. CDR3 sequence (DNA): TGTGCCAGCAGTTTCGGCCGGACAGGGACGATTTTT.

This chain links TRBV7-8 with TRBJ2-3; TRBD2 aligns across 12 bases. The CDR3 has 16 amino acids. Germline V gene data show CDR1 as SGHVS and CDR2 as FQNEAQ. V trimming: 1 base; J trimming: 6 bases; junction bases outside the gene matches: 5. The DNA for the CDR3 is TGTGCCAGCAGCTTAGGGGCTAGCGGGGGGGCCGATACGCAGTATTTT. As protein: CASSLGASGGADTQYF.

CDR3 in DNA: TGTGCCAGTAGTGCAGGGGGACTGAACCCTTTCTTT. Its protein is CASSAGGLNPFF. This chain joins TRBV19 and TRBJ1-1; TRBD1 matches at 7 bases. V lost 5 bases, J lost 12 bases, and 9 bases stayed unmatched. This CDR3 has 12 residues. Germline lookup yields CDR1 LNHDA and CDR2 SQIVND (reference sequence). The full variable domain, with the rest looked up from reference TRBV19 and TRBJ1-1, is DGGITQSPKYLFRKEGQNVTLSCEQNLNHDAMYWYRQDPGQGLRLIYYSQIVNDFQKGDIAEGYSVSREKKESFPLTVTSAQKNPTAFYLCASSAGGLNPFFGQGTRLTVV.

Only a few counts were recorded for this clone. The chain carries TRBV29-1 and TRBJ1-1, with D tentatively TRBD1 (5 bases). This CDR3 comprises 12 residues. Between the trimmed V and J ends, which lost 4 bases and 6 bases, there was a span of 12 bases. The germline V gene has CDR1 SQVTM and CDR2 ANQGSEA. The CDR3: CSVVAQVPEAFF. CDR3 in DNA: TGCAGCGTTGTGGCACAGGTGCCTGAAGCTTTCTTT.

This sequence joins TRBV7-6 and TRBJ2-7, with D possibly being TRBD1 (5 bases). The CDR3 runs 14 residues. Germline CDR1 reads SGHVS; CDR2 reads FNYEAQ. Trimming removed 1 base from V and 3 bases from J, with 10 bases in between. CDR3 sequence (DNA): TGTGCCAGCAGCTTAGTCCCTGACAGCTACGAGCAGTACTTC. Translating gives CASSLVPDSYEQYF. The full variable domain, with the rest looked up from reference TRBV7-6 and TRBJ2-7, is GAGVSQSPRYKVTKRGQDVALRCDPISGHVSLYWYRQALGQGPEFLTYFNYEAQQDKSGLPNDRFSAERPEGSISTLTIQRTEQRDSAMYRCASSLVPDSYEQYFGPGTRLTVT.

J is TRBJ1-3 and V is TRBV28; 7 bases line up with TRBD1. The CDR3 is 13 residues long. J was trimmed by 4 bases and V by 6 bases; bases with no gene match: 3. Germline CDR1 and CDR2: MDHEN and SYDVKM. The CDR3 loop is CASSRQGGNTIYF. CDR3 nucleotides: TGTGCCAGCAGCCGACAGGGAGGAAACACCATATATTTT.

This chain connects TRBV6-2 or TRBV6-3 to TRBJ2-5; 9 bases fit TRBD1. Germline V gene sequence: CDR1 MNHEY, CDR2 SVGEGT. After removal of 2 bases from V and 5 bases from J, the junction contained 6 bases not matched to a gene. This CDR3 is built from 15 residues. The CDR3 DNA follows: TGTGCCAGCAGTTACCGTACAGGGGGCCGTGAGACCCAGTACTTC. Encoded protein: CASSYRTGGRETQYF.

The chain couples TRBV4-1 to TRBJ2-5; the D is unclear. The CDR3 contains 15 residues. Looked up from germline, CDR1 is MGHRA and CDR2 is YSYEKL. The ends were cut back, 1 base at V and 0 bases at J, with 9 bases in the middle. CDR3 loop: CASSQVGTNQETQYF. Written as DNA, the CDR3 is TGCGCCAGCAGCCAAGTCGGTACGAACCAAGAGACCCAGTACTTC.

V is TRBV11-2 and J is TRBJ2-1; 7 bases align to TRBD2. This CDR3 has 17 amino acids. V dropped 1 base and J dropped 2; count of bases not matched to a gene: 8. Germline V gene sequence: CDR1 SGHAT, CDR2 FQNNGV. The CDR3 DNA follows: TGTGCCAGCAGCTTAGGAATCGAGCGGGGCACCTACAATGAGCAGTTCTTC. It specifies CASSLGIERGTYNEQFF. The full variable domain, with the rest looked up from reference TRBV11-2 and TRBJ2-1, is EAGVAQSPRYKIIEKRQSVAFWCNPISGHATLYWYQQILGQGPKLLIQFQNNGVVDDSQLPKDRFSAERLKGVDSTLKIQPAKLEDSAVYLCASSLGIERGTYNEQFFGPGTRLTVL.

This rearrangement joins TRBV25-1 to TRBJ2-5; 7 bases agree with TRBD2. CDR1 is MGHDK and CDR2 is SYGVNS in the germline V gene. With 1 base clipped from V and 1 base from J, the junction kept 12 bases outside the gene matches. The CDR3 covers 18 residues. CDR3 sequence (DNA): TGTGCCAGCAGTGAATTGAGTGGTAGCGGGCGTCGCCAAGAGACCCAGTACTTC. Translated, it gives CASSELSGSGRRQETQYF.

The rearrangement joins TRBV11-2 to TRBJ2-7; TRBD1 aligns across 8 bases. The V segment lost 0 bases and the J segment 1 base; nucleotides outside the gene matches: 2. Germline CDR1 reads SGHAT; CDR2 reads FQNNGV. The CDR3 has 15 amino acids. CDR3 sequence (DNA): TGTGCCAGCAGCTTAGAGGGACAGGAGTCCTACGAGCAGTACTTC. Translating it yields CASSLEGQESYEQYF.

The rearrangement links TRBV6-6 to TRBJ1-2; D is undetermined. The CDR3 runs to 14 residues. Trimming left V 0 bases short and J 3 bases short, with 8 bases between. Looked up from germline, CDR1 is MNHNY and CDR2 is SVGAGI (reference sequence). The CDR3: CASSYSGNYYGYTF. The CDR3, as DNA: TGTGCCAGCAGTTACTCGGGCAACTACTATGGCTACACCTTC.

This chain connects TRBV6-6 to TRBJ1-4, with D unresolved. Germline loops: CDR1 MNHNY, CDR2 SVGAGI (reference sequence). V dropped 0 bases and J dropped 7 bases, with 9 bases sitting between them. The length of the CDR3 is 14 residues. The CDR3 nucleotides read TGTGCCAGCAGTTACTCGGAGAGAAGTGAAAAACTGTTTTTT. This translates into CASSYSERSEKLFF.

The chain couples TRBV5-1 to TRBJ2-1, with a weak D call TRBD1 (5 bases). V lost 1 base and J 2 bases, leaving 10 bases between the germline ends. The germline CDR1 and CDR2 sequences are SGHRS and YFSETQ. CDR3 length: 15 residues. The CDR3 DNA reads as TGCGCCAGCAGCTTGTGGCAGGGTGCCTACAATGAGCAGTTCTTC. Residues: CASSLWQGAYNEQFF.

V is TRBV21-1 and J is TRBJ2-3; the D call in the table, TRBD1, was not verified against the DNA. TRBV21-1 is a listed pseudogene. The CDR3 loop spans 15 amino acids. CDR3 in amino acids: CASSKGPQPEDTQYF. CDR3 sequence (DNA): TGTGCCAGCAGCAAAGGCCCACAGCCCGAAGATACGCAGTATTTT.

The rearrangement links TRBV5-4 to TRBJ2-1, with 8 bases aligning to TRBD2. The V gene's germline CDR1 is SGHNT and CDR2 YYREEE (reference sequence). This CDR3 region has 13 residues. V lost 6 bases and J lost 6; bases outside the gene matches: 5. The CDR3 loop reads CASNPLAGNEQFF. CDR3 nucleotides: TGTGCCAGCAACCCCCTAGCGGGCAATGAGCAGTTCTTC. Full variable domain (outside the CDR3, taken from reference TRBV5-4 and TRBJ2-1): ETGVTQSPTHLIKTRGQQVTLRCSSQSGHNTVSWYQQALGQGPQFIFQYYREEENGRGNFPPRFSGLQFPNYSSELNVNALELDDSALYLCASNPLAGNEQFFGPGTRLTVL.

The CDR3 reads CASSPPGGSTDTQYF. Written as DNA, the CDR3 is TGTGCCAGCTCACCACCGGGCGGGAGCACAGATACGCAGTATTTT. The chain has TRBV18 and TRBJ2-3; D perhaps matches TRBD2 (5 bases). Germline V gives CDR1 KGHSH, CDR2 LQKENI. This CDR3 contains 15 residues. V shed 0 bases and J shed 0 bases, with 7 bases lying between them.

V usage is TRBV24-1 and J usage is TRBJ1-5, with D unclear. Trimming removed 4 bases at V and 7 bases at J, with 7 bases between. CDR1 is KGHDR and CDR2 is SFDVKD in the germline V gene. The CDR3 is 12 amino acids. CDR3 in amino acids: CATSDARQPQHF. CDR3 DNA: TGTGCCACCAGTGACGCCAGGCAGCCCCAGCATTTT.

The chain employs TRBV20-1 and TRBJ2-7; 7 nucleotides align to TRBD1. The CDR3 has 14 residues. CDR1 DFQATT and CDR2 SNEGSKA come from the germline V gene (reference sequence). The junction had 9 bases not matched to a gene; V was cut back by 3 bases and J by 4 bases. This CDR3 is CSASEGAVLYEQYF. The CDR3 bases are TGCAGTGCTAGTGAGGGGGCCGTCTTATACGAGCAGTACTTC.

Written as DNA, the CDR3 is TGTGCCAGCAGCTTTATAGTGGGGCAACAGAACACTGAAGCTTTCTTT. Protein product: CASSFIVGQQNTEAFF. The chain recombines TRBV7-2 with TRBJ1-1, with D tentatively TRBD1 (5 bases). The germline V gene encodes CDR1 SGHTA and CDR2 FQGNSA. The CDR3 has 16 amino acids. V was pared by 3 bases and J by 1 base, with 15 bases between. The full variable domain, completed using reference TRBV7-2 and TRBJ1-1, is GAGVSQSPSNKVTEKGKDVELRCDPISGHTALYWYRQSLGQGLEFLIYFQGNSAPDKSGLPSDRFSAERTGGSVSTLTIQRTQQEDSAVYLCASSFIVGQQNTEAFFGQGTRLTVV.

This clone has more than one count but fewer than ten. The chain couples TRBV6-5 to TRBJ1-1; 8 bases agree with TRBD1. The CDR3 has 14 residues. Germline-derived CDR1 and CDR2 are MNHEY and SVGAGI. The V segment lost 6 bases and the J segment 6 bases; nucleotides outside the gene matches: 9. The CDR3 nucleotides read TGTGCCAGCAGAAAACCTACAGGGGGATCTGAAGCTTTCTTT. It specifies CASRKPTGGSEAFF.

The chain has TRBV4-2 and TRBJ2-2; TRBD2 might be the D (6 bases). V was pared by 4 bases and J by 5 bases, with 14 bases between. CDR3 length equals 15 residues. Germline assignment: CDR1 LGHNA and CDR2 YNFKEQ. The CDR3 coding sequence is TGTGCCAGCAGCCTGGGGACCGGGGGTACCGGGGAGCTGTTTTTT. It is translated as CASSLGTGGTGELFF.

The chain employs TRBV4-2 and TRBJ2-3; tentative D call: TRBD2 (6 bases). V was clipped by 0 bases and J by 8 bases, with 24 bases between them. This CDR3 region has 18 residues. Per the germline V gene, CDR1 is LGHNA and CDR2 is YNFKEQ. The CDR3 bases are TGTGCCAGCAGCCAAGATCGAATTGCGTCGGGAGCCGAGGGTACGCAGTATTTT. Residues: CASSQDRIASGAEGTQYF.

This chain connects TRBV20-1 to TRBJ2-1; D remains ambiguous. CDR1 is DFQATT, CDR2 SNEGSKA, per germline (reference sequence). V was shortened by 6 bases and J by 9 bases, with 12 bases between the two germline ends. CDR3 length equals 11 residues. The CDR3 coding sequence is TGCAGTGCCCATAAAACAGTTGAGCAGTTCTTC. This encodes CSAHKTVEQFF.

The rearrangement joins TRBV5-1 to TRBJ2-7; 7 nucleotides match TRBD2. The CDR3 is made up of 15 amino acids. CDR1 is SGHRS, CDR2 YFSETQ, per germline. After removal of 0 bases from V and 0 bases from J, the junction contained 3 bases not matched to a gene. In DNA form, the CDR3 reads TGCGCCAGCAGCTTGGGGGGGACTAACTCCTACGAGCAGTACTTC. Translating gives CASSLGGTNSYEQYF.